What follows is one T cell receptor (beta chain) and its context. This record comes from a study of blood T cell repertoires in COVID-19. Study overall: The United States, Italy and Spain supplied acute and convalescent COVID-19 samples. From T cells, B-cell-depleted T cells, or PBMCs came the material, which was cDNA or gDNA.

V lost 3 bases and J lost 3, with 11 bases in between. Germline V gene lookup returns CDR1 SGHNT and CDR2 YENEEA. This CDR3 spans 14 amino acids. Authors' analysis steps: Amplification of reference gene primers provided the estimated nucleated cell counts. Sequenced by immunoSEQ multiplex PCR; TCRdb stores in-frame clones only, minus some. That table supplies the V and J calls and clone size; D and trimming were determined from the DNA. The sample has fewer than 300,000 clones; around 90% are singletons. The chain recombines TRBV11-3 with TRBJ1-1; D ambiguous. What was sequenced was peripheral blood. This clonotype originated in a man aged 60-69 years who had recovered from COVID-19. This CDR3 is CASSFRGSDTEAFF. In DNA, the CDR3 is TGTGCCAGCAGCTTTCGGGGTTCCGACACTGAAGCTTTCTTT.